This T cell receptor beta chain originates from a study of blood T cell repertoires in COVID-19. Looking at the study overall: The United States, Italy and Spain provided the acute and convalescent COVID-19 samples. Nucleic acid was either cDNA or gDNA, and it came from T cells, B-cell-depleted T cells, or PBMCs.

The authors' processing: Counts of nucleated cells, estimated from reference gene primer amplification, were obtained. Profiled with immunoSEQ multiplex PCR; TCRdb holds only in-frame clones, not every one. The V and J calls and clone size come from that table; D and trimming were worked out from the DNA. Seen here are roughly 300,000 clones, around 87% observed once, and the top ten hold 7.8%. V lost 2 bases and J 6 bases, leaving 10 bases between the germline ends. CDR3 length: 13 residues. The germline gives CDR1 SGHTA, CDR2 FQGNSA. This clone was detected only a few times. The sequence derives from a woman aged 45 to 65 who had recovered from COVID-19. The chain uses TRBV7-2 and TRBJ1-1, with D perhaps TRBD1 (5 bases). The sequenced sample consisted of peripheral blood. The CDR3 region is CASSLQGRAEAFF. For the CDR3, the DNA is TGTGCCAGCAGCTTACAGGGCCGGGCTGAAGCTTTCTTT.